The rows below give T cell receptor beta chains drawn from one sample of a study of human T cells and chemical hapten exposure. TCRdb itself ran the RACE reads through MiXCR, one entry per CDR3 protein. Of about 190,000 distinct CDR3 sequences in the sample, roughly a quarter are singletons; the top ten hold roughly 2.3%. This sample comprised whole blood, obtained in connection with sensitization to the hapten diphenylcyclopropenone (DPC). Every receptor here comes from a woman aged 40-49 years with alopecia areata. Some clones in this sample may be carry-over from other donors' samples. CDR3s include the opening cysteine and the closing phenylalanine or tryptophan. The D gene is left open where the match is weak. Not every row has a clone size; where given, it reads once, few, many or a size class.

J: TRBJ2-7
V: TRBV28
length: 12
size: few
D: NA
CDR3: CASSVGYYEQYF
DNA: TGTGCCAGCAGCGTTGGATACTACGAGCAGTACTTC

J: TRBJ2-5
V: TRBV5-1
length: 15
size: few
D: TRBD1
CDR3: CASSLDGQGKETQYF
DNA: TGCGCCAGCAGCTTGGATGGACAGGGGAAAGAGACCCAGTACTTC

J: TRBJ2-7
V: TRBV28
length: 12
size: few
D: NA
CDR3: CASKAMFYEQYF
DNA: TGTGCCTCAAAGGCCATGTTCTACGAGCAGTACTTC

J: TRBJ2-7
V: TRBV12-3/TRBV12-4
length: 14
size: many
D: NA
CDR3: CASSEGSPNYEQYF
DNA: TGTGCCAGCAGTGAGGGGAGCCCGAACTACGAGCAGTACTTC

J: TRBJ1-1
V: TRBV29-1
length: 14
size: many
D: TRBD1
CDR3: CSVEPGQGNTEAFF
DNA: TGCAGCGTTGAACCCGGACAGGGGAACACTGAAGCTTTCTTT

J: TRBJ1-2
V: TRBV4-1
length: 18
size: NA
D: TRBD1
CDR3: CASSLLVPGQGAAYGYTF
DNA: TGCGCCAGCAGCCTTCTAGTCCCGGGACAGGGGGCCGCCTATGGCTACACCTTC

J: TRBJ2-4
V: TRBV29-1
length: 11
size: once
D: NA
CDR3: CSGGTKNIQYF
DNA: TGCAGCGGCGGGACTAAAAACATTCAGTACTTC

J: TRBJ2-1
V: TRBV7-3
length: 13
size: NA
D: NA
CDR3: CASSAIIGDEQFF
DNA: TGTGCCAGCAGCGCGATCATAGGGGATGAGCAGTTCTTC

J: TRBJ2-2
V: TRBV5-1
length: 16
size: once
D: NA
CDR3: CASSLVPGSDTGELFF
DNA: TGCGCCAGCAGCTTGGTACCAGGGAGTGACACCGGGGAGCTGTTTTTT

J: TRBJ2-3
V: TRBV25-1
length: 12
size: NA
D: NA
CDR3: CASSEYSDTQYF
DNA: TGTGCCAGCAGTGAATATTCAGATACGCAGTATTTT

J: TRBJ2-5
V: TRBV5-1
length: 14
size: NA
D: NA
CDR3: CASSTRPGGETQYF
DNA: TGCGCCAGCAGCACCCGACCGGGTGGAGAGACCCAGTACTTC

J: TRBJ2-1
V: TRBV12-3/TRBV12-4
length: 13
size: few
D: TRBD2
CDR3: CASSRDYINEQFF
DNA: TGTGCCAGCAGTAGGGACTACATCAATGAGCAGTTCTTC

J: TRBJ2-1
V: TRBV6-2/TRBV6-3
length: 16
size: once
D: NA
CDR3: CASSFRLGGPRGEQFF
DNA: TGTGCCAGCAGTTTCCGACTGGGCGGACCCCGTGGTGAGCAGTTCTTC

J: TRBJ2-5
V: TRBV4-1
length: 13
size: NA
D: NA
CDR3: CASSHSPGETQYF
DNA: TGCGCCAGCAGCCATTCCCCCGGGGAGACCCAGTACTTC

J: TRBJ1-2
V: TRBV7-9
length: 12
size: NA
D: NA
CDR3: CASSGSHYGYTF
DNA: TGTGCCAGCAGCGGGTCCCACTATGGCTACACCTTC

J: TRBJ1-3
V: TRBV4-2
length: 16
size: NA
D: NA
CDR3: CASSQGSGGSGNTIYF
DNA: TGTGCCAGCAGCCAAGGGAGCGGAGGCTCTGGAAACACCATATATTTT

J: TRBJ2-7
V: TRBV29-1
length: 14
size: many
D: NA
CDR3: CSATPGRISHEQYF
DNA: TGCAGCGCAACTCCGGGACGCATATCCCACGAGCAGTACTTC

J: TRBJ2-1
V: TRBV24-1
length: 14
size: few
D: TRBD1
CDR3: CATRSGQSYNEQFF
DNA: TGTGCCACCAGGTCGGGACAGTCCTACAATGAGCAGTTCTTC

J: TRBJ2-5
V: TRBV28
length: 12
size: NA
D: NA
CDR3: CASFRRQETQYF
DNA: TGTGCCAGCTTTCGGCGGCAAGAGACCCAGTACTTC

J: TRBJ2-2
V: TRBV7-3
length: 13
size: NA
D: NA
CDR3: CASAPGSTGELFF
DNA: TGTGCCAGCGCGCCGGGTAGCACCGGGGAGCTGTTTTTT

J: TRBJ2-3
V: TRBV5-1
length: 13
size: NA
D: NA
CDR3: CASRVGGGDTQYF
DNA: TGCGCCAGCAGGGTTGGAGGGGGAGATACGCAGTATTTT

J: TRBJ2-2
V: TRBV29-1
length: 14
size: NA
D: NA
CDR3: CSVGPWGPDGELFF
DNA: TGCAGCGTTGGGCCGTGGGGGCCGGACGGGGAGCTGTTTTTT

J: TRBJ2-7
V: TRBV6-2/TRBV6-3
length: 15
size: NA
D: TRBD2
CDR3: CASGSPLAGEYEQYF
DNA: TGTGCCAGCGGCTCACCACTAGCGGGAGAATACGAGCAGTACTTC

J: TRBJ1-1
V: TRBV6-5
length: 13
size: few
D: NA
CDR3: CASSPPQGREAFF
DNA: TGTGCCAGCAGCCCCCCCCAGGGAAGGGAAGCTTTCTTT

J: TRBJ2-1
V: TRBV3-1
length: 12
size: NA
D: NA
CDR3: CASSQFYNEQFF
DNA: TGTGCCAGCAGCCAATTTTACAATGAGCAGTTCTTC

J: TRBJ1-1
V: TRBV20-1
length: 15
size: many
D: NA
CDR3: CSASRARRMNTEAFF
DNA: TGCAGTGCTTCCCGAGCGAGGCGGATGAACACTGAAGCTTTCTTT

J: TRBJ2-7
V: TRBV2
length: 13
size: NA
D: TRBD2
CDR3: CASARLAANEQYF
DNA: TGTGCCAGCGCAAGACTAGCTGCCAACGAGCAGTACTTC

J: TRBJ2-2
V: TRBV6-5
length: 15
size: NA
D: TRBD1
CDR3: CASSYGQGTGGELFF
DNA: TGTGCCAGCAGTTACGGACAGGGGACAGGCGGGGAGCTGTTTTTT

J: TRBJ2-7
V: TRBV6-5
length: 14
size: NA
D: NA
CDR3: CASSKAASTYEQYF
DNA: TGTGCCAGCAGTAAGGCCGCTAGTACCTACGAGCAGTACTTC

J: TRBJ2-7
V: TRBV20-1
length: 11
size: NA
D: NA
CDR3: CSARLDAEQYF
DNA: TGCAGTGCTCGACTAGACGCCGAGCAGTACTTC

J: TRBJ1-5
V: TRBV4-3
length: 15
size: NA
D: NA
CDR3: CASSQDLSRAQPQHF
DNA: TGCGCCAGCAGCCAAGATCTAAGTCGGGCTCAGCCCCAGCATTTT

J: TRBJ1-2
V: TRBV6-1
length: 13
size: few
D: TRBD1
CDR3: CASNRGRSYGYTF
DNA: TGTGCCAGCAACAGGGGAAGAAGCTATGGCTACACCTTC

J: TRBJ2-7
V: TRBV9
length: 15
size: NA
D: NA
CDR3: CASSVGAGSSYEQYF
DNA: TGTGCCAGCAGCGTAGGTGCGGGCAGCTCCTACGAGCAGTACTTC